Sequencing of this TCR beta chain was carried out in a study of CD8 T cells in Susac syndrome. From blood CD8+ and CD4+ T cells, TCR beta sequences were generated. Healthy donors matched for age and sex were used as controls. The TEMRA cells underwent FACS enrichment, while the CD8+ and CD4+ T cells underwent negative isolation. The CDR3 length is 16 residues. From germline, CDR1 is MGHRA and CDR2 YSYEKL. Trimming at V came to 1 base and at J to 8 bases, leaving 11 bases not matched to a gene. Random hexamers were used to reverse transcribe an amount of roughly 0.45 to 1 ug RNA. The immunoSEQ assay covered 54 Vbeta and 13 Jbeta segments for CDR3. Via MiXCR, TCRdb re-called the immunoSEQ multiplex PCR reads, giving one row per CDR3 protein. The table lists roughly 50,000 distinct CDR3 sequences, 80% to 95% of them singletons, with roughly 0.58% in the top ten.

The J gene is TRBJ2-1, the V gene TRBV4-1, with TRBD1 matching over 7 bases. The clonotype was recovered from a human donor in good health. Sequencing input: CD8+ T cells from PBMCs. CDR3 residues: CASSQVWDSWGDEQFF. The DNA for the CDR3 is TGCGCCAGCAGCCAAGTTTGGGACAGTTGGGGCGATGAGCAGTTCTTC.